These T cell receptor beta chains were read from a single sample in a study of T cell responses to AZD1222 COVID-19 vaccine. Sequencing was performed with immunoSEQ multiplex PCR; in TCRdb, only in-frame clones are kept and a portion is missing. Of about 120,000 clones listed, approximately 90% were seen once; the top ten hold 6.9%. Sequenced here: peripheral blood, sampled on day 0 of AZD1222 vaccination. The source is an adult in good health. Both conserved end residues are part of each CDR3. The D gene is left open where the match is weak. Some rows mark clone size as missing; the rest say once, few, many or name a class of expanded clone.

V gene: TRBV18; CDR3 length: 16; clone size: NA; D gene: TRBD1; CDR3 protein: CASSSSEDRVFDEQYF
V gene: TRBV4-1; CDR3 length: 14; clone size: NA; D gene: NA; CDR3 protein: CASSGGISNQPQHF
V gene: TRBV6-6; CDR3 length: 20; clone size: NA; D gene: TRBD2; CDR3 protein: CASSPRTRRGGQSSYNEQFF
V gene: TRBV6-4; CDR3 length: 16; clone size: NA; D gene: TRBD1; CDR3 protein: CASSDSSGGEINEQFF
V gene: TRBV5-5; CDR3 length: 14; clone size: once; D gene: NA; CDR3 protein: CASSATPTNEKLFF
V gene: TRBV30; CDR3 length: 13; clone size: NA; D gene: NA; CDR3 protein: CAWSVQSNEKLFF
V gene: TRBV4-3; CDR3 length: 15; clone size: once; D gene: NA; CDR3 protein: CASSQVPGTNYGYTF
V gene: TRBV7-9; CDR3 length: 12; clone size: NA; D gene: NA; CDR3 protein: CASFRGGYGYTF
V gene: TRBV9; CDR3 length: 15; clone size: NA; D gene: NA; CDR3 protein: CASSVDGRETDTQYF
V gene: TRBV5-6; CDR3 length: 14; clone size: NA; D gene: NA; CDR3 protein: CASSLGRSSSPLHF
V gene: TRBV4-1; CDR3 length: 14; clone size: NA; D gene: NA; CDR3 protein: CASSPRGGGYEQYF
V gene: TRBV15; CDR3 length: 16; clone size: NA; D gene: NA; CDR3 protein: CATSREFRVINYGYTF
V gene: TRBV18; CDR3 length: 13; clone size: NA; D gene: NA; CDR3 protein: CASSPNSKETQYF
V gene: TRBV30; CDR3 length: 13; clone size: NA; D gene: TRBD1; CDR3 protein: CAWSNQGAQPQHF
V gene: TRBV6-1; CDR3 length: 16; clone size: NA; D gene: NA; CDR3 protein: CASSEGGTERGGEQFF
V gene: TRBV15; CDR3 length: 17; clone size: NA; D gene: TRBD2; CDR3 protein: CATSREGVVAGVGEQFF
V gene: TRBV4-3; CDR3 length: 14; clone size: NA; D gene: NA; CDR3 protein: CASSQDRTYNEQFF
V gene: TRBV19; CDR3 length: 14; clone size: NA; D gene: TRBD1; CDR3 protein: CASSSGTERNEQFF
V gene: TRBV6-2/TRBV6-3; CDR3 length: 17; clone size: NA; D gene: NA; CDR3 protein: CASSYSGPVSYNSPLHF
V gene: TRBV30; CDR3 length: 15; clone size: NA; D gene: TRBD1; CDR3 protein: CAWRGGRGHTGELFF
V gene: TRBV19; CDR3 length: 13; clone size: NA; D gene: TRBD1; CDR3 protein: CASSKDRVNEQYF
V gene: TRBV14; CDR3 length: 16; clone size: NA; D gene: TRBD2; CDR3 protein: CASSTSGGKTKNIQYF
V gene: TRBV15; CDR3 length: 16; clone size: NA; D gene: NA; CDR3 protein: CATSRVPLEANYGYTF
V gene: TRBV27; CDR3 length: 11; clone size: NA; D gene: NA; CDR3 protein: CASSLGDTQYF
V gene: TRBV27; CDR3 length: 15; clone size: NA; D gene: NA; CDR3 protein: CASSLSTGGRGKLFF
V gene: TRBV12-3/TRBV12-4; CDR3 length: 13; clone size: NA; D gene: TRBD1; CDR3 protein: CASSVDRDQPQHF
V gene: TRBV4-3; CDR3 length: 17; clone size: NA; D gene: NA; CDR3 protein: CASSQELRSGGRYGYTF
V gene: TRBV7-2; CDR3 length: 13; clone size: NA; D gene: TRBD2; CDR3 protein: CASSFREAGLAYF
V gene: TRBV2; CDR3 length: 16; clone size: once; D gene: NA; CDR3 protein: CASSESGYGTNYGYTF
V gene: TRBV18; CDR3 length: 15; clone size: once; D gene: NA; CDR3 protein: CASSPPLEGREKLFF
V gene: TRBV5-4; CDR3 length: 15; clone size: NA; D gene: TRBD1; CDR3 protein: CASSSNRGWTYEQYF
V gene: TRBV7-7; CDR3 length: 14; clone size: NA; D gene: NA; CDR3 protein: CASSLSSRGETQYF
V gene: TRBV7-2; CDR3 length: 13; clone size: NA; D gene: TRBD1; CDR3 protein: CASSLGGGQGYTF
V gene: TRBV2; CDR3 length: 16; clone size: NA; D gene: NA; CDR3 protein: CASRWSRQLRTDTQYF
V gene: TRBV3-1/TRBV3-2; CDR3 length: 12; clone size: NA; D gene: NA; CDR3 protein: CASSQEGYGYTF
V gene: TRBV4-1; CDR3 length: 15; clone size: NA; D gene: NA; CDR3 protein: CASSQDGTTNEKLFF
V gene: TRBV3-1/TRBV3-2; CDR3 length: 14; clone size: NA; D gene: NA; CDR3 protein: CASSQECRLHEQYF
V gene: TRBV19; CDR3 length: 14; clone size: once; D gene: NA; CDR3 protein: CASSMGNSNTEAFF
V gene: TRBV7-3; CDR3 length: 13; clone size: once; D gene: NA; CDR3 protein: CASSLSAQETQYF
V gene: TRBV6-5; CDR3 length: 15; clone size: NA; D gene: NA; CDR3 protein: CASITGIVDTGELFF
V gene: TRBV28; CDR3 length: 14; clone size: few; D gene: NA; CDR3 protein: CASSLQGLGETQYF
V gene: TRBV6-5; CDR3 length: 14; clone size: NA; D gene: TRBD1; CDR3 protein: CASSTDREHYGYTF
V gene: TRBV15; CDR3 length: 15; clone size: few; D gene: TRBD1; CDR3 protein: CATSTGTGETGELFF
V gene: TRBV19; CDR3 length: 14; clone size: NA; D gene: NA; CDR3 protein: CASSKGVEGQPQHF
V gene: TRBV28; CDR3 length: 13; clone size: NA; D gene: NA; CDR3 protein: CASSVLDGYEQYF
V gene: TRBV9; CDR3 length: 16; clone size: NA; D gene: TRBD2; CDR3 protein: CASSVDPGGARNEQFF
V gene: TRBV30; CDR3 length: 13; clone size: NA; D gene: NA; CDR3 protein: CACQWGSTDTQYF
V gene: TRBV20-1; CDR3 length: 14; clone size: NA; D gene: NA; CDR3 protein: CSASEGRGNQPQHF
V gene: TRBV20-1; CDR3 length: 15; clone size: NA; D gene: NA; CDR3 protein: CSASSSAGLTDTQYF
V gene: TRBV6-6; CDR3 length: 14; clone size: once; D gene: NA; CDR3 protein: CASILGDSLIRQYF
V gene: TRBV5-4; CDR3 length: 14; clone size: NA; D gene: TRBD1; CDR3 protein: CASRAGTGNYGYTF
V gene: TRBV9; CDR3 length: 14; clone size: once; D gene: NA; CDR3 protein: CASSPYRDYNEQFF
V gene: TRBV19; CDR3 length: 15; clone size: NA; D gene: TRBD1; CDR3 protein: CASSPRDSSNQPQHF
V gene: TRBV7-9; CDR3 length: 16; clone size: NA; D gene: NA; CDR3 protein: CASSLAYRVGRNEQFF
V gene: TRBV5-1; CDR3 length: 16; clone size: NA; D gene: TRBD1; CDR3 protein: CASARTSGGSYNEQFF
V gene: TRBV4-3; CDR3 length: 15; clone size: NA; D gene: NA; CDR3 protein: CASSHDRGRQETQYF
V gene: TRBV28; CDR3 length: 15; clone size: NA; D gene: NA; CDR3 protein: CASTYSRISNYGYTF
V gene: TRBV6-1; CDR3 length: 13; clone size: NA; D gene: NA; CDR3 protein: CASSDRARQPQHF